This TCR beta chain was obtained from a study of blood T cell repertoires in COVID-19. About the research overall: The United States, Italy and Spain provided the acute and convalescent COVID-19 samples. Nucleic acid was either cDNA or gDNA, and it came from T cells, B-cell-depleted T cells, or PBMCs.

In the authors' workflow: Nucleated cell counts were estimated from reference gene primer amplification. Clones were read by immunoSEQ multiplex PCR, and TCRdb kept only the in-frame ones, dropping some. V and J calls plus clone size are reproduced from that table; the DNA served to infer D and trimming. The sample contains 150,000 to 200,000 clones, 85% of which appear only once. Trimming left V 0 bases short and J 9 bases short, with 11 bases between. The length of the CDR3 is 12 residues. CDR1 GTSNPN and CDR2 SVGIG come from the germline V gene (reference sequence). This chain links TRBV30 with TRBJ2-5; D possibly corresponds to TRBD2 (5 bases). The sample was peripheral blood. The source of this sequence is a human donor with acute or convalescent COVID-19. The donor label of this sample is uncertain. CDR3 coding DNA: TGTGCCTGGAGTGTACTCGGGCGGGCCCAGTACTTC. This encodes CAWSVLGRAQYF.